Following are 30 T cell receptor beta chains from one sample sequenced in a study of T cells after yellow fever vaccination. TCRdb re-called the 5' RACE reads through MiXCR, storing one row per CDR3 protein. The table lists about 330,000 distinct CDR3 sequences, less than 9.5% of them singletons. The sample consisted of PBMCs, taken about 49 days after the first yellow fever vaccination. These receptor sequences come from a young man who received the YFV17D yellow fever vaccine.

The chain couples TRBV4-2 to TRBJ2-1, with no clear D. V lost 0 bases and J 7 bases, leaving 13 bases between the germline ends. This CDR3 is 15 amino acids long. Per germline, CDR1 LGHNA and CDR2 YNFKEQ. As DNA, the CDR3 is TGTGCCAGCAGCCAAGAAGCGACAACCGGAAATGAGCAGTTCTTC. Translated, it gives CASSQEATTGNEQFF.

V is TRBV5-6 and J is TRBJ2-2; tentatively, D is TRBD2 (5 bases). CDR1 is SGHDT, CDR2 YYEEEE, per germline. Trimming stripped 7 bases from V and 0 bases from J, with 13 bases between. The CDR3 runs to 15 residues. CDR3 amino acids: CASELRGPNTGELFF. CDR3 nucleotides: TGTGCCAGCGAACTGCGCGGGCCGAACACCGGGGAGCTGTTTTTT.

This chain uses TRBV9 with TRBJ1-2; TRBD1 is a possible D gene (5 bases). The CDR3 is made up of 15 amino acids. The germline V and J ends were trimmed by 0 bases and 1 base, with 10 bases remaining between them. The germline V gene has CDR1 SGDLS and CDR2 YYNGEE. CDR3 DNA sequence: TGTGCCAGCAGCGTAGGTCAGGGTGTTAACTATGGCTACACCTTC. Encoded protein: CASSVGQGVNYGYTF. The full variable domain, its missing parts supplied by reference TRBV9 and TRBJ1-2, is DSGVTQTPKHLITATGQRVTLRCSPRSGDLSVYWYQQSLDQGLQFLIQYYNGEERAKGNILERFSAQQFPDLHSELNLSSLELGDSALYFCASSVGQGVNYGYTFGSGTRLTVV.

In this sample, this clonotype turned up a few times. CDR3 bases: TGTGCCAGCAGCCACTCGTCTGCCCAGTACTTC. It yields the protein CASSHSSAQYF. V gene TRBV6-5 combines with J gene TRBJ2-5; D not resolved. CDR1 is MNHEY and CDR2 is SVGAGI in the germline V gene. CDR3 length: 11 residues. V was pared by 6 bases and J by 9 bases, with 11 bases between.

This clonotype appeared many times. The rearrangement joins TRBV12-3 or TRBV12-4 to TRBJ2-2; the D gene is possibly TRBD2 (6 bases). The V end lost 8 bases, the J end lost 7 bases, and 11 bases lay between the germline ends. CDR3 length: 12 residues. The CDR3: CASWGVSGELFF. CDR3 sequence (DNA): TGTGCCAGCTGGGGGGTGAGCGGGGAGCTGTTTTTT.

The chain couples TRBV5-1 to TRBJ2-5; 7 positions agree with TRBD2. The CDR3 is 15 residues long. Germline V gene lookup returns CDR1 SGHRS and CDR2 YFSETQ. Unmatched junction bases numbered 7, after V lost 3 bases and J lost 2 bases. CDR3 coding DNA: TGCGCCAGCAGCTCTGCGGGGCGGGGGCAAGAGACCCAGTACTTC. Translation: CASSSAGRGQETQYF.

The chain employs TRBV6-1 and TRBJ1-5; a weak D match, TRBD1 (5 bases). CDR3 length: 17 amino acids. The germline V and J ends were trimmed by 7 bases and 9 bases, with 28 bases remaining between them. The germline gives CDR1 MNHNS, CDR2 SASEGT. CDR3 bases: TGTGCCAGCATCGACGCCGTGGGGGAGGGAGCCTTACGGCCCCAGCATTTT. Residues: CASIDAVGEGALRPQHF.

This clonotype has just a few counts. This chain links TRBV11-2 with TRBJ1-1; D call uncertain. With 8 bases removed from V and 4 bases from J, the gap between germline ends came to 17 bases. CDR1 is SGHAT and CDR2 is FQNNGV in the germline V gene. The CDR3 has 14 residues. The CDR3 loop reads CASGLGNWGTEAFF. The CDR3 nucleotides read TGTGCCAGCGGTCTGGGGAATTGGGGCACTGAAGCTTTCTTT.

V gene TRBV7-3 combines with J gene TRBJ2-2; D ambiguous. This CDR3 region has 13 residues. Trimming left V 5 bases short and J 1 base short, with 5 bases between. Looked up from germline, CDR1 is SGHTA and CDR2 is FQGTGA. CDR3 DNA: TGTGCCAGCAGCGCCAAGAACACCGGGGAGCTGTTTTTT. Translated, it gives CASSAKNTGELFF.

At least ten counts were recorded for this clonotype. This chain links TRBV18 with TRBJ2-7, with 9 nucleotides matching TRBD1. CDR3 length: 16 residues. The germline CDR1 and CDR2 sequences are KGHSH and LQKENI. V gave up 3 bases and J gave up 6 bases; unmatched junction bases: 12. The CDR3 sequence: CASSPQSQTGGGEQYF. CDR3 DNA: TGTGCCAGCTCACCCCAATCCCAAACAGGGGGCGGCGAGCAGTACTTC.

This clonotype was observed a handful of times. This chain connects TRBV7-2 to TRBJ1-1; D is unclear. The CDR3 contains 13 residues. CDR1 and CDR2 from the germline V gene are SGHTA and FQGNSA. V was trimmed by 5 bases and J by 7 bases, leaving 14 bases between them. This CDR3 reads CASSNYAGREAFF. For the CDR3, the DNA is TGTGCCAGCAGCAACTACGCGGGCCGTGAAGCTTTCTTT. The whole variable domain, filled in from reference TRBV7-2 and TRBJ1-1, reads GAGVSQSPSNKVTEKGKDVELRCDPISGHTALYWYRQSLGQGLEFLIYFQGNSAPDKSGLPSDRFSAERTGGSVSTLTIQRTQQEDSAVYLCASSNYAGREAFFGQGTRLTVV.

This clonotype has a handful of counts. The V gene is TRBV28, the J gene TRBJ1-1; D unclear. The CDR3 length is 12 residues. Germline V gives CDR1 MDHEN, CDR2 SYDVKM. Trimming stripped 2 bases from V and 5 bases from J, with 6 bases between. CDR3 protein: CASSLIGTEAFF. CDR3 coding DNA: TGTGCCAGCAGTTTAATTGGGACTGAAGCTTTCTTT.

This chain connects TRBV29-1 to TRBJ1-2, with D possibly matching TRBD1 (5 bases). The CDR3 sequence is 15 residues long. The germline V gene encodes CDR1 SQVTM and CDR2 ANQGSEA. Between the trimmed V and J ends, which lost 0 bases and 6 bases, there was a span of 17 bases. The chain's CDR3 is CSVEDPRASRDGYTF. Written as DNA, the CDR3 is TGCAGCGTTGAAGATCCCAGGGCCAGTAGGGATGGCTACACCTTC.

The CDR3 DNA reads TGTGCCAGCAGCTTAGGCCGGGGAACCGCTAGCGGGGGAGATACGCAGTATTTT. Amino acid sequence: CASSLGRGTASGGDTQYF. The V gene is TRBV11-2, the J gene TRBJ2-3, with 10 bases that match TRBD2. There are 18 residues in the CDR3. CDR1 is SGHAT, CDR2 FQNNGV, per germline. The V and J ends lost 1 base and 5 bases, in that order; junction bases with no gene match: 12.

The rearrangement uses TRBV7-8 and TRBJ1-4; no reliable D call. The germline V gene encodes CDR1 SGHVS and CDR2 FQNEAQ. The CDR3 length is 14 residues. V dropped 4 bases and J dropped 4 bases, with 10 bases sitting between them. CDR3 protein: CASSWSWDNEKLFF. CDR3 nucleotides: TGTGCCAGCAGCTGGTCCTGGGATAATGAAAAACTGTTTTTT.

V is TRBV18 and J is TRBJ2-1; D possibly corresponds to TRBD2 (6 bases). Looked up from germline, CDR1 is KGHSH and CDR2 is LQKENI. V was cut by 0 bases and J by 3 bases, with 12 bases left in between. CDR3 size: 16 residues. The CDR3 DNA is TGTGCCAGCTCACCACCAGGAGGGTTGAACTACAATGAGCAGTTCTTC. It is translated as CASSPPGGLNYNEQFF.

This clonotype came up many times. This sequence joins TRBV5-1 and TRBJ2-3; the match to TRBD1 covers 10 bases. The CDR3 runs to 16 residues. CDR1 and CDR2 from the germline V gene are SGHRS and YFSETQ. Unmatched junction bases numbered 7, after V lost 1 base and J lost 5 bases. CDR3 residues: CASSLIRDRGRDTQYF. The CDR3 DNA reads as TGCGCCAGCAGCTTGATCCGGGACAGGGGACGAGATACGCAGTATTTT. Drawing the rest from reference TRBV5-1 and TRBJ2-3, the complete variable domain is KAGVTQTPRYLIKTRGQQVTLSCSPISGHRSVSWYQQTPGQGLQFLFEYFSETQRNKGNFPGRFSGRQFSNSRSEMNVSTLELGDSALYLCASSLIRDRGRDTQYFGPGTRLTVL.

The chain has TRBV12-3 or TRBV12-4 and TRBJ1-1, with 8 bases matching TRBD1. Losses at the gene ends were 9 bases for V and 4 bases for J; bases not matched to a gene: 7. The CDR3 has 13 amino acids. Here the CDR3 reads CASYTQGGTEAFF. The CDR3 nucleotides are TGTGCCAGTTACACACAGGGGGGCACTGAAGCTTTCTTT.

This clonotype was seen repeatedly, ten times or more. CDR3 nucleotide sequence: TGTGCCAGCAGTGCTGGGGACTCCTACGAGCAGTACTTC. It is translated as CASSAGDSYEQYF. The chain joins TRBV28 to TRBJ2-7; D gene uncertain. V was clipped by 5 bases and J by 0 bases, with 8 bases between them. The CDR3 sequence is 13 residues long. Looked up from germline, CDR1 is MDHEN and CDR2 is SYDVKM.

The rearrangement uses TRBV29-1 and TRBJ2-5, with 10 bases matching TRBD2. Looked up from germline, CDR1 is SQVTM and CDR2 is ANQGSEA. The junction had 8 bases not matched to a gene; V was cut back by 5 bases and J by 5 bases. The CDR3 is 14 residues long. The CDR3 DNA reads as TGCAGCGTTCAGCGGGGGGGGATGTCGGAGACCCAGTACTTC. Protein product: CSVQRGGMSETQYF.

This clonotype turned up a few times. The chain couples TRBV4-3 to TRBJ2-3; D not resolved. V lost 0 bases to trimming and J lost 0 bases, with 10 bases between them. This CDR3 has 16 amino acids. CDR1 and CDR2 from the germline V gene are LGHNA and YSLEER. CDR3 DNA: TGCGCCAGCAGCCAAGATGGGATTGAGAGCACAGATACGCAGTATTTT. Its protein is CASSQDGIESTDTQYF.

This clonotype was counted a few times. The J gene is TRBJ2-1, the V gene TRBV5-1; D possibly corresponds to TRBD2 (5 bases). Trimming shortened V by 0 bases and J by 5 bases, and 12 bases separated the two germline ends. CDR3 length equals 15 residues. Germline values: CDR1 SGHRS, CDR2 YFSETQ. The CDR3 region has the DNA TGCGCCAGCAGCTTGGCCGGGGATCCCAACAATGAGCAGTTCTTC. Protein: CASSLAGDPNNEQFF. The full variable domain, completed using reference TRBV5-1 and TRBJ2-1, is KAGVTQTPRYLIKTRGQQVTLSCSPISGHRSVSWYQQTPGQGLQFLFEYFSETQRNKGNFPGRFSGRQFSNSRSEMNVSTLELGDSALYLCASSLAGDPNNEQFFGPGTRLTVL.

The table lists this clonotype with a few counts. This CDR3 is CASSRNAGPQETQYF. As DNA, the CDR3 is TGCGCCAGCAGCCGAAACGCGGGGCCTCAAGAGACCCAGTACTTC. The chain joins TRBV5-1 to TRBJ2-5, with D maybe TRBD2 (6 bases). The CDR3 loop spans 15 amino acids. From germline, CDR1 is SGHRS and CDR2 YFSETQ. The V gene lost 4 bases and the J gene lost 2 bases, with 15 bases spanning the gap.

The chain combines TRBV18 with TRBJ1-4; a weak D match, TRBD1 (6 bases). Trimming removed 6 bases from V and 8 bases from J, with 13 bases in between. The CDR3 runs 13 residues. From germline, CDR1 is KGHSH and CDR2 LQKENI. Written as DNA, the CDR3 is TGTGCCAGCTCGACGGGGGCCGTGGAAAAACTGTTTTTT. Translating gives CASSTGAVEKLFF.

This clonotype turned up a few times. The CDR3 loop reads CARWMSPPGNEQFF. The CDR3 DNA reads as TGTGCCAGATGGATGTCTCCCCCCGGCAATGAGCAGTTCTTC. This sequence joins TRBV25-1 and TRBJ2-1; D unresolved. V lost 9 bases to trimming and J lost 6 bases, with 18 bases between them. This CDR3 contains 14 residues. Germline CDR1 MGHDK, CDR2 SYGVNS.

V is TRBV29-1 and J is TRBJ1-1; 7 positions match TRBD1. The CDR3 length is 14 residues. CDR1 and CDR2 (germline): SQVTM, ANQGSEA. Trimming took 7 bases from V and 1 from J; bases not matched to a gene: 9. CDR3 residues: CSAGTVQGNTEAFF. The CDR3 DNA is TGCAGCGCCGGGACAGTCCAAGGGAACACTGAAGCTTTCTTT.

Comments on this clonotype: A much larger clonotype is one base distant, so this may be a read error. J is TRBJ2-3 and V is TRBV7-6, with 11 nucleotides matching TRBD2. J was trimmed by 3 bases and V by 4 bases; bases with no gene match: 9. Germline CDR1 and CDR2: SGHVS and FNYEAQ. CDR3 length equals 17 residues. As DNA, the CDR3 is TGTGCCAGCAGCTCGTGGTCTAGCGGGGGGATAACAGATACGCAGTATTTT. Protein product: CASSSWSSGGITDTQYF.

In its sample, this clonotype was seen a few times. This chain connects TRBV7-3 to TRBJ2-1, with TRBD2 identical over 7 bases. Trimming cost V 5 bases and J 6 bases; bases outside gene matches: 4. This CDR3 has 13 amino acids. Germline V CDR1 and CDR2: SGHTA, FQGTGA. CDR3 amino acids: CASSPGGVNEQFF. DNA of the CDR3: TGTGCCAGCAGCCCTGGGGGGGTCAATGAGCAGTTCTTC.

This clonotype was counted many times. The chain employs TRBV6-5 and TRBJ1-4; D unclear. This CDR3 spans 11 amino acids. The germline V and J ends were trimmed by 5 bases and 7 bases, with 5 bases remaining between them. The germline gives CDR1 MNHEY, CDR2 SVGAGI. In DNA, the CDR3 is TGTGCCAGCAGTAACAGTGAAAAACTGTTTTTT. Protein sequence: CASSNSEKLFF.

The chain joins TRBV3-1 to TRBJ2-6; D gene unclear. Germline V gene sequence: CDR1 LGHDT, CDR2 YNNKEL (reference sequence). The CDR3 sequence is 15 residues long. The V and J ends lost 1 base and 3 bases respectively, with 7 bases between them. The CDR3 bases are TGTGCCAGCAGCCAAGGGCTTGGTGGGGCCAACGTCCTGACTTTC. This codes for CASSQGLGGANVLTF.